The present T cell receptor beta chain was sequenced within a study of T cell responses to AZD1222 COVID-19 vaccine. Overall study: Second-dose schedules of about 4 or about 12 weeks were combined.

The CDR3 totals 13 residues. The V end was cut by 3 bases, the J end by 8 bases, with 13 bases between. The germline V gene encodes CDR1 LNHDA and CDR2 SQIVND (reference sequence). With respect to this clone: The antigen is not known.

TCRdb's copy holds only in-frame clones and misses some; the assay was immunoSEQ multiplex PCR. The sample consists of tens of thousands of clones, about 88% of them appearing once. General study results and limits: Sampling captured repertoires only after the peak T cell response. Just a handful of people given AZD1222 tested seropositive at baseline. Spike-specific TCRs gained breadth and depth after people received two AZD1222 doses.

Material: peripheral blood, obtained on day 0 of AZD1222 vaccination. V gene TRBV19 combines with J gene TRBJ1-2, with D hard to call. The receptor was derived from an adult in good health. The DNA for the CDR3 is TGTGCCAGTAGTATGAGGCAGGCTTACGGCTACACCTTC. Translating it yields CASSMRQAYGYTF. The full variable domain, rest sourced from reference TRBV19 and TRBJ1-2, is DGGITQSPKYLFRKEGQNVTLSCEQNLNHDAMYWYRQDPGQGLRLIYYSQIVNDFQKGDIAEGYSVSREKKESFPLTVTSAQKNPTAFYLCASSMRQAYGYTFGSGTRLTVV.